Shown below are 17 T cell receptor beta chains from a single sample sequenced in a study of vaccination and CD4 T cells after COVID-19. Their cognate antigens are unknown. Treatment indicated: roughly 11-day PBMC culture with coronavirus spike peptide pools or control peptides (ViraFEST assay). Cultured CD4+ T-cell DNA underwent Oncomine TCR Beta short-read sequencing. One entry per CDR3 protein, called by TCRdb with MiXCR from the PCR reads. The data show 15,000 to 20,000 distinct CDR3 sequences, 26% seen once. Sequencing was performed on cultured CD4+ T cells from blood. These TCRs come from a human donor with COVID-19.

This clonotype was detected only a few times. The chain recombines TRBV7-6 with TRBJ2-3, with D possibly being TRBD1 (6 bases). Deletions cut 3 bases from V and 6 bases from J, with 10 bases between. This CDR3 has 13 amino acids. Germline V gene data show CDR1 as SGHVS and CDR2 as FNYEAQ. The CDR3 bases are TGTGCCAGCAGCTTCGTTGGGGGCGATACGCAGTATTTT. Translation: CASSFVGGDTQYF.

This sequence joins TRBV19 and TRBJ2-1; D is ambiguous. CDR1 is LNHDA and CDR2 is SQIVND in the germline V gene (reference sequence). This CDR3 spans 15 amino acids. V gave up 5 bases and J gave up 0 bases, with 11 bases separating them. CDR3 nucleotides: TGTGCCAGTAGTCTGCCAGGTTCCTCCTACAATGAGCAGTTCTTC. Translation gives CASSLPGSSYNEQFF.

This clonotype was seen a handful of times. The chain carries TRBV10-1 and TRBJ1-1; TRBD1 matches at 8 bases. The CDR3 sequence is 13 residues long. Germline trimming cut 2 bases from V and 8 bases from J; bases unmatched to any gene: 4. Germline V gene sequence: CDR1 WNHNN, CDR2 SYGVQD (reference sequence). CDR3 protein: CASSEAGGSEAFF. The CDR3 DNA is TGCGCCAGCAGTGAGGCAGGGGGCAGCGAAGCTTTCTTT.

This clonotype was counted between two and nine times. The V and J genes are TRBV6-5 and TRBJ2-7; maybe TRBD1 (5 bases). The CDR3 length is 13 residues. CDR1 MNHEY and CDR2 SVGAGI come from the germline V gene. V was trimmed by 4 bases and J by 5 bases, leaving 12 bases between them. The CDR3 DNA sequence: TGTGCCAGCAGTTCCCGCAGGGTCAACGAGCAGTACTTC. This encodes CASSSRRVNEQYF.

The CDR3 sequence: CASSYGGNEQFF. The CDR3 region has the DNA TGTGCCAGCAGCTACGGGGGGAATGAGCAGTTCTTC. The chain joins TRBV9 to TRBJ2-1, with 7 nucleotides matching TRBD2. This CDR3 is 12 amino acids long. With 4 bases clipped from V and 7 bases from J, the junction kept 2 bases outside the gene matches. The germline CDR1 and CDR2 sequences are SGDLS and YYNGEE.

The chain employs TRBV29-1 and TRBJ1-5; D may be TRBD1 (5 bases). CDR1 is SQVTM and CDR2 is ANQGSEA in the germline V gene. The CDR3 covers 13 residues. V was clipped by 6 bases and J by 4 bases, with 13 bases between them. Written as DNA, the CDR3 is TGCAGCGTGCAGGGAGGATTTAATCAGCCCCAGCATTTT. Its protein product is CSVQGGFNQPQHF.

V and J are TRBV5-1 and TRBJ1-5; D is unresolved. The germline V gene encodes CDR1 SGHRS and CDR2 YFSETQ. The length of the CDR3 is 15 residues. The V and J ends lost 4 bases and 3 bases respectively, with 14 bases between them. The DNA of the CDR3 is TGCGCCAGCAGCCTCGCCCCCGGGGACAATCAGCCCCAGCATTTT. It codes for CASSLAPGDNQPQHF. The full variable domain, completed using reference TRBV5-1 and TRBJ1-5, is KAGVTQTPRYLIKTRGQQVTLSCSPISGHRSVSWYQQTPGQGLQFLFEYFSETQRNKGNFPGRFSGRQFSNSRSEMNVSTLELGDSALYLCASSLAPGDNQPQHFGDGTRLSIL.

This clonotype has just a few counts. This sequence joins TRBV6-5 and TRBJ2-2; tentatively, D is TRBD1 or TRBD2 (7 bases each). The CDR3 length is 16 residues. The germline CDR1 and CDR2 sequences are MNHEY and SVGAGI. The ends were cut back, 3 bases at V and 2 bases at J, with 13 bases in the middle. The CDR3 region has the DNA TGTGCCAGCAGTTATGGGGAGGGGGCCAACACCGGGGAGCTGTTTTTT. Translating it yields CASSYGEGANTGELFF.

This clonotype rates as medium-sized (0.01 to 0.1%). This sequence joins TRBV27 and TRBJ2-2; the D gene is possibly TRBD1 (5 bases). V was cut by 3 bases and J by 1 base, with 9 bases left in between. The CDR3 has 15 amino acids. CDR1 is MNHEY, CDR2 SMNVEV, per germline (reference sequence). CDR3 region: CASSLGQGNTGELFF. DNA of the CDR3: TGTGCCAGCAGTTTGGGGCAGGGGAACACCGGGGAGCTGTTTTTT.

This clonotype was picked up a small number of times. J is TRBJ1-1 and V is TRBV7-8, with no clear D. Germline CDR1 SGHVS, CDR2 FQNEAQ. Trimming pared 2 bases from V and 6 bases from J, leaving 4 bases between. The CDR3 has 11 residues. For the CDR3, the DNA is TGTGCCAGCAGCTTAAGCGCTGAAGCTTTCTTT. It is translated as CASSLSAEAFF.

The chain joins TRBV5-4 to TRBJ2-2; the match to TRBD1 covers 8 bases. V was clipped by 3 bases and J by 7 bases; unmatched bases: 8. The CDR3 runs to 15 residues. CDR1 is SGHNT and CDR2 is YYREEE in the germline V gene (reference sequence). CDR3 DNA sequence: TGTGCCAGCAGCTCGAGCAGGGGGCCAAACGGGGAGCTGTTTTTT. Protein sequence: CASSSSRGPNGELFF.

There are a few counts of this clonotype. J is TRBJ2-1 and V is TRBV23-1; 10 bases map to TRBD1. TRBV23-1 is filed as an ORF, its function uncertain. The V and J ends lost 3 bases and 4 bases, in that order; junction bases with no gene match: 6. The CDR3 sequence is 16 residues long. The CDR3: CASSHWDRGVYNEQFF. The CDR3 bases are TGCGCCAGCAGTCATTGGGACAGGGGTGTATACAATGAGCAGTTCTTC.

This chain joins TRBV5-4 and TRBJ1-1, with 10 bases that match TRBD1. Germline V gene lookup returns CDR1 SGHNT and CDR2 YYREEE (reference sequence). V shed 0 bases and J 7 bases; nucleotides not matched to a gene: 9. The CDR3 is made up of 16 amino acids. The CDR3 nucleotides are TGTGCCAGCAGCTTGGGGACAGGGGGGTTAGCATATGAAGCTTTCTTT. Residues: CASSLGTGGLAYEAFF.

For the CDR3, the DNA is TGTGCCAGCTCGCGACCGACAGGGGTGGGCGGCGAGCAGTACTTC. Translation: CASSRPTGVGGEQYF. The V call is TRBV18, the J call TRBJ2-7, with TRBD1 matching 8 bases. CDR1 KGHSH and CDR2 LQKENI come from the germline V gene. CDR3 length equals 15 residues. Unmatched junction bases numbered 13, after V lost 6 bases and J lost 6 bases.

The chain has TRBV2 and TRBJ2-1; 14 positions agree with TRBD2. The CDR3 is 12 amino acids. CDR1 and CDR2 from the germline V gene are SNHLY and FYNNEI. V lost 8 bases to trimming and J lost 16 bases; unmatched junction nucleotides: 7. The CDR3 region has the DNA TGTGCCAGCCGTCCCGGGACTAGCGGGGGCTTCTTC. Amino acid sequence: CASRPGTSGGFF.

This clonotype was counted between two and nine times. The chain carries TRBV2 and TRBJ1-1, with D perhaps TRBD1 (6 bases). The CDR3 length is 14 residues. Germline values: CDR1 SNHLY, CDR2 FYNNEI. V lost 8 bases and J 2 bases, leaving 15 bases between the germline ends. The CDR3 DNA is TGTGCCAGCGGGGACACGGGGGTCAACACTGAAGCTTTCTTT. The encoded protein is CASGDTGVNTEAFF.

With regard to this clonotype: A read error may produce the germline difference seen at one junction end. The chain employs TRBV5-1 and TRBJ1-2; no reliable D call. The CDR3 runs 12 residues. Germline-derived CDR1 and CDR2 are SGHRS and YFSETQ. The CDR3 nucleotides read TGCGCCAGCCTCCCCTCGGGCAATGGCCACACCTTC. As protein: CASLPSGNGHTF.